This entry lists 17 T cell receptor beta chains sequenced from one sample in a study of memory CD4+ T cells and cytomegalovirus serostatus. TCRdb's copy holds only in-frame clones and misses some; the assay was immunoSEQ multiplex PCR. The repertoire holds tens of thousands of clones, with about four fifths as singletons. The sort gate was single viable CD3+CD4+CD8-CD45RO+ cells for memory CD4+ T cells. Source material: memory CD4+ T cells from blood. These receptors came from an adult in good health and CMV-seropositive.

The V gene is TRBV29-1, the J gene TRBJ1-3; TRBD1 might be the D (5 bases). This CDR3 has 13 amino acids. From germline, CDR1 is SQVTM and CDR2 ANQGSEA. The V end was cut by 7 bases, the J end by 2 bases, with 12 bases between. DNA of the CDR3: TGCAGCGCCCGCCGGGGGACTGGAAACACCATATATTTT. As protein: CSARRGTGNTIYF.

J is TRBJ1-2 and V is TRBV7-8; TRBD1 matches at 9 bases. V shed 5 bases, J shed 4 bases, and the junction held 8 bases outside the gene matches. This CDR3 comprises 15 residues. Germline V gene data show CDR1 as SGHVS and CDR2 as FQNEAQ. CDR3 region: CASSRDRASFYGYTF. In nucleotides, the CDR3 is TGTGCCAGCAGCAGGGACAGGGCGAGCTTCTATGGCTACACCTTC. Combining the CDR3 with reference TRBV7-8 and TRBJ1-2 gives the whole variable domain GAGVSQSPRYKVAKRGQDVALRCDPISGHVSLFWYQQALGQGPEFLTYFQNEAQLDKSGLPSDRFFAERPEGSVSTLKIQRTQQEDSAVYLCASSRDRASFYGYTFGSGTRLTVV.

The chain has TRBV7-6 and TRBJ1-1; the D gene is possibly TRBD1 (5 bases). The CDR3 has 14 residues. The germline CDR1 and CDR2 sequences are SGHVS and FNYEAQ. The V end lost 4 bases, the J end lost 3 bases, and 12 bases lay between the germline ends. The CDR3 here is CASSSRGADTEAFF. The DNA of the CDR3 is TGTGCCAGCAGCTCCCGAGGGGCGGACACTGAAGCTTTCTTT.

The V gene is TRBV7-9, the J gene TRBJ1-4; weak D call: TRBD1 (5 bases). Germline values: CDR1 SEHNR, CDR2 FQNEAQ (reference sequence). V lost 1 base and J lost 0, with 9 bases in between. There are 16 residues in the CDR3. The CDR3 loop is CASSLGDRTTNEKLFF. The CDR3 nucleotides read TGTGCCAGCAGCTTAGGGGACCGAACAACTAATGAAAAACTGTTTTTT.

The chain recombines TRBV11-2 with TRBJ1-1; D remains unclear. This CDR3 spans 14 amino acids. CDR1 is SGHAT and CDR2 is FQNNGV in the germline V gene. The V and J ends lost 1 base and 1 base respectively, with 7 bases between them. The CDR3, as DNA: TGTGCCAGCAGCTTAGTGGGATCGAACACTGAAGCTTTCTTT. Residues: CASSLVGSNTEAFF.

This clone was observed a handful of times. The rearrangement uses TRBV2 and TRBJ2-1; 9 bases line up with TRBD1. Germline assignment: CDR1 SNHLY and CDR2 FYNNEI. V shed 7 bases and J 7 bases; nucleotides not matched to a gene: 2. The CDR3 runs to 12 residues. The CDR3 DNA sequence: TGTGCCAGCACGACAGGGGGAAATGAGCAGTTCTTC. Encoded protein: CASTTGGNEQFF.

This chain connects TRBV11-2 to TRBJ2-3, with D possibly being TRBD2 (7 bases). V lost 5 bases and J 4 bases, leaving 13 bases between the germline ends. Germline CDR1 reads SGHAT; CDR2 reads FQNNGV. This CDR3 comprises 14 residues. In nucleotides, the CDR3 is TGTGCCAGCAGCCCTGGGGGGGGCCCAGATACGCAGTATTTT. It codes for CASSPGGGPDTQYF.

This clone was observed a handful of times. The chain employs TRBV18 and TRBJ1-6, with D unresolved. The germline V and J ends were trimmed by 3 bases and 9 bases, with 15 bases remaining between them. Germline V lookup: CDR1 KGHSH, CDR2 LQKENI. The CDR3 consists of 15 residues. Written as DNA, the CDR3 is TGTGCCAGCTCACCGACTGGTCCTCGAAGTTCACCCCTCCACTTT. It codes for CASSPTGPRSSPLHF.

CDR3 nucleotide sequence: TGTGCCAGCAGCCCTATGGGGGACAGGGGGTTCTATGGCTACACCTTC. Translating it yields CASSPMGDRGFYGYTF. The chain uses TRBV4-2 and TRBJ1-2; 11 bases fit TRBD1. This CDR3 has 16 amino acids. CDR1 is LGHNA and CDR2 is YNFKEQ in the germline V gene. V was clipped by 4 bases and J by 4 bases; unmatched bases: 8.

The rearrangement uses TRBV28 and TRBJ2-1, with 7 bases aligning to TRBD1. In germline, CDR1 is MDHEN, CDR2 SYDVKM. After removal of 3 bases from V and 14 bases from J, the junction contained 7 bases not matched to a gene. This CDR3 comprises 12 residues. The CDR3 loop reads CASSFTGQREFF. Here the CDR3 DNA reads TGTGCCAGCAGTTTTACGGGACAGAGGGAGTTCTTC. Full variable domain (remainder filled in from reference TRBV28 and TRBJ2-1): DVKVTQSSRYLVKRTGEKVFLECVQDMDHENMFWYRQDPGLGLRLIYFSYDVKMKEKGDIPEGYSVSREKKERFSLILESASTNQTSMYLCASSFTGQREFFGPGTRLTVL.

The chain uses TRBV9 and TRBJ2-2; D perhaps matches TRBD2 (6 bases). V was clipped by 0 bases and J by 7 bases, with 10 bases between them. The V gene's germline CDR1 is SGDLS and CDR2 YYNGEE. The CDR3 runs 14 residues. The CDR3 DNA sequence: TGTGCCAGCAGCGTAGTAGCGGATGTCGGGGAGCTGTTTTTT. Protein: CASSVVADVGELFF. The full variable domain, in which reference TRBV9 and TRBJ2-2 provide the parts outside the CDR3, is DSGVTQTPKHLITATGQRVTLRCSPRSGDLSVYWYQQSLDQGLQFLIQYYNGEERAKGNILERFSAQQFPDLHSELNLSSLELGDSALYFCASSVVADVGELFFGEGSRLTVL.

This chain connects TRBV6-6 to TRBJ1-6; D not certain. Germline V gene sequence: CDR1 MNHNY, CDR2 SVGAGI (reference sequence). Trimming left V 0 bases short and J 11 bases short, with 11 bases between. There are 14 residues in the CDR3. CDR3 DNA: TGTGCCAGCAGTTACTCTGGGGAGGGAACACCCCTCCACTTT. It translates to CASSYSGEGTPLHF.

The V call is TRBV30, the J call TRBJ1-5; 7 bases line up with TRBD1. V was clipped by 2 bases and J by 5 bases; unmatched bases: 9. CDR1 is GTSNPN, CDR2 SVGIG, per germline (reference sequence). The CDR3 consists of 15 residues. Here the CDR3 reads CAWSSQGVRHQPQHF. CDR3 coding DNA: TGTGCCTGGAGTTCGCAGGGGGTAAGGCATCAGCCCCAGCATTTT. Drawing the rest from reference TRBV30 and TRBJ1-5, the complete variable domain is SQTIHQWPATLVQPVGSPLSLECTVEGTSNPNLYWYRQAAGRGLQLLFYSVGIGQISSEVPQNLSASRPQDRQFILSSKKLLLSDSGFYLCAWSSQGVRHQPQHFGDGTRLSIL.

The table lists this clone with a few counts. This chain connects TRBV19 to TRBJ2-1; possible D gene TRBD1, 7 bases. The length of the CDR3 is 14 residues. Germline V gives CDR1 LNHDA, CDR2 SQIVND (reference sequence). V lost 3 bases, J lost 8 bases, and 14 bases lay in between. CDR3 in amino acids: CASSIRGEWDEQFF. As DNA, the CDR3 is TGTGCCAGTAGTATCAGGGGGGAGTGGGATGAGCAGTTCTTC.

The chain employs TRBV29-1 and TRBJ2-3; 10 bases line up with TRBD1. Germline CDR1 reads SQVTM; CDR2 reads ANQGSEA. The length of the CDR3 is 13 residues. V shed 7 bases and J 7 bases; nucleotides not matched to a gene: 8. This CDR3 is CSARTTGGYTQYF. The CDR3 region has the DNA TGCAGCGCCAGAACGACAGGGGGCTATACGCAGTATTTT.

The chain combines TRBV7-2 with TRBJ1-6; possible D gene TRBD1, 6 bases. V gave up 4 bases and J gave up 11 bases, with 12 bases separating them. Germline values: CDR1 SGHTA, CDR2 FQGNSA. The CDR3 has 13 amino acids. The DNA of the CDR3 is TGTGCCAGCAGCTCTCAGGGGCTGACACCCCTCCACTTT. Translated, it gives CASSSQGLTPLHF.

V and J are TRBV7-9 and TRBJ2-4; tentatively, D is TRBD2 (5 bases). This CDR3 is built from 14 residues. The V gene lost 4 bases and the J gene lost 1 base, with 8 bases spanning the gap. Germline CDR1 is SEHNR and CDR2 is FQNEAQ (reference sequence). This CDR3 reads CASSSWEAKNIQYF. As DNA, the CDR3 is TGTGCCAGCAGCTCCTGGGAGGCCAAAAACATTCAGTACTTC.